This section outlines one TCR beta chain sequence together with its context. Its antigen is unknown. These data come from a study of CD8+ T cells in alopecia areata. Regarding the study as a whole: Unlike in mice, where it was clearer, TCR sharing across patients was less clear, possibly HLA-related. Normal scalp had lower clonality than lesional scalp, with alopecia totalis/universalis lesions showing this most strongly. Scalp sequencing also captures normal skin's resident alphabeta T cells.

Extraction and reverse transcription of RNA yielded cDNA as the sequencing template. Clones were sequenced by immunoSEQ multiplex PCR, and TCRdb holds only the in-frame ones, with some missing. The top ten hold 30% to 45% of the sample, which has 120,000 to 150,000 clones, more than 55% seen once. Sorting from PBMCs produced CD4+ and CD8+ T cells. The specimen sequenced was CD8+ T cells sorted from blood. The receptor's source is a human donor in good health.

For the CDR3, the DNA is TGTGCCAGCAGCCCGGTAGGACTTATGAACACTGAAGCTTTCTTT. This gives the protein CASSPVGLMNTEAFF. The chain carries TRBV7-9 and TRBJ1-1; D gene uncertain. The CDR3 covers 15 residues. V gave up 5 bases and J gave up 0 bases, with 13 bases separating them. The germline CDR1 and CDR2 sequences are SEHNR and FQNEAQ (reference sequence).